The 24 T cell receptor beta chains below all came from one sample that was sequenced in a study of molecular identifiers for immune sequencing clone quantification. TCRdb used MiXCR to reprocess the PCR reads, holding one entry per CDR3 protein. The sample has approximately 680,000 distinct CDR3 sequences, roughly 23% seen once. Sequencing was performed on naive CD8+ T cells from blood, with Jurkat cell RNA spiked in. Subset defined: FACS-sorted CD8+CD4-CCR7+CD45RA+ naive T cells. The receptors stem from a human donor in good health. Some libraries in this study had Jurkat cell RNA spiked in.

This clonotype has more than one count but fewer than ten. This rearrangement joins TRBV30 to TRBJ2-7, with unresolved D. The germline gives CDR1 GTSNPN, CDR2 SVGIG (reference sequence). Trimming took 2 bases from V and 1 from J, leaving 6 bases between them. This CDR3 comprises 12 residues. The CDR3 region has the DNA TGTGCCTGGAGTTTGGCATCCTACGAGCAGTACTTC. It specifies CAWSLASYEQYF.

This sequence joins TRBV6-6 and TRBJ2-3, with D hard to call. V gave up 1 base and J gave up 2 bases, with 13 bases separating them. CDR3 length: 16 amino acids. The germline V gene encodes CDR1 MNHNY and CDR2 SVGAGI (reference sequence). The DNA for the CDR3 is TGTGCCAGCAGTTACTTCAGGACGGAGAACACAGATACGCAGTATTTT. It codes for CASSYFRTENTDTQYF.

This clonotype was seen a handful of times. The rearrangement uses TRBV28 and TRBJ2-7; 7 bases map to TRBD1. CDR3 length equals 12 residues. The V gene's germline CDR1 is MDHEN and CDR2 SYDVKM. Trimming cost V 10 bases and J 3 bases; bases outside gene matches: 6. The CDR3 region has the DNA TGTGCCACTGACAGGGCTGGCTACGAGCAGTACTTC. Protein product: CATDRAGYEQYF.

This clonotype was recorded many times. CDR3 bases: TGTGCCAGCAGCTCGACTAGCGGGACGACCTACGAGCAGTACTTC. Translated, it gives CASSSTSGTTYEQYF. V is TRBV7-9 and J is TRBJ2-7; 11 nucleotides align to TRBD2. Looked up from germline, CDR1 is SEHNR and CDR2 is FQNEAQ (reference sequence). V lost 4 bases, J lost 2 bases, and 4 bases stayed unmatched. The CDR3 covers 15 residues.

Note on this clonotype: The junction and the germline gene differ at one end; a read error may be behind it. This chain links TRBV5-6 with TRBJ2-3, with D tentatively TRBD2 (5 bases). Germline-derived CDR1 and CDR2 are SGHDT and YYEEEE. This CDR3 comprises 16 residues. The CDR3 reads CASSLALHSSTDTLYF. CDR3 nucleotide sequence: TGTGCCAGCAGCTTGGCGCTCCACTCTAGCACAGATACGCTGTATTTT.

With regard to this clonotype: At one end the junction does not follow the germline gene, possibly because of a read error. The chain links TRBV15 to TRBJ2-7, with 7 positions matching TRBD1. Germline V CDR1 and CDR2: LNHNV, YYDKDF (reference sequence). This CDR3 comprises 14 residues. The CDR3, as DNA: TGTGCCACCAGCAGAGACAGGGGGTTCTACGAGCTGTACTTC. Its protein product is CATSRDRGFYELYF.

To note about this clonotype: The junction does not match germline at one end; this may be a read error. V usage is TRBV2 and J usage is TRBJ2-2; 12 bases line up with TRBD2. CDR1 and CDR2 from the germline V gene are SNHLY and FYNNEI. This CDR3 region has 15 residues. The CDR3 sequence: CASNELAGGVGELFF. The CDR3, as DNA: TGTGCCAGCAATGAACTAGCGGGAGGAGTCGGGGAGCTGTTTTTT.

As to this clonotype: The junction differs from germline at one of its ends, possibly a read error. The chain is built from TRBV7-9 and TRBJ2-5; D may correspond to TRBD1 or TRBD2 (5 bases each). The CDR3 has 13 residues. The germline V gene has CDR1 SEHNR and CDR2 FQNEAQ (reference sequence). CDR3 DNA: TGTGCCAGCAGCGGGACGTACCAAGGGACCCAGTACTTC. Translated: CASSGTYQGTQYF.

A remark on this clonotype: A single base separates this from a much larger clone, so it may be a read error. Since no conserved phenylalanine or tryptophan closes the CDR3, a read error is the likely cause. This sequence joins TRBV4-2 and TRBJ1-1, with no clear D. The CDR3 consists of 15 residues. CDR1 is LGHNA, CDR2 YNFKEQ, per germline. The V end was cut by 4 bases, the J end by 0 bases, with 12 bases between. The DNA for the CDR3 is TGTGCCAGCAGCCCATCATTATCATTGAACACTGAAGCTTTCCTT. The encoded protein is CASSPSLSLNTEAFL.

J is TRBJ2-3 and V is TRBV19; perhaps TRBD2 as D (5 bases). The CDR3 is 14 residues long. Trimming pared 3 bases from V and 3 bases from J, leaving 10 bases between. The V gene's germline CDR1 is LNHDA and CDR2 SQIVND (reference sequence). The CDR3 DNA sequence: TGTGCCAGTAGTATCTCCACGGGGACAGATACGCAGTATTTT. This encodes CASSISTGTDTQYF.

This clonotype was seen a few times. Written as DNA, the CDR3 is TGTGCCAGCAGTTCTGGGGGGTCTCTAACCACTGAAGCTTTCTTT. As protein: CASSSGGSLTTEAFF. The chain joins TRBV6-5 to TRBJ1-1; possible D gene TRBD1, 5 bases. Germline CDR1 and CDR2: MNHEY and SVGAGI. The CDR3 is made up of 15 amino acids. V lost 4 bases, J lost 4 bases, and 16 bases lay in between.

In this sample, this clonotype turned up many times. This chain connects TRBV9 to TRBJ2-6, with 7 bases lining up with TRBD1. CDR3 length: 17 residues. CDR1 is SGDLS, CDR2 YYNGEE, per germline. V shed 4 bases, J shed 0 bases, and the junction held 7 bases outside the gene matches. The CDR3 protein is CASSLGQELSGANVLTF. For the CDR3, the DNA is TGTGCCAGCAGCCTAGGACAGGAACTCTCTGGGGCCAACGTCCTGACTTTC.

This clonotype has a handful of counts. This chain uses TRBV6-5 with TRBJ2-5; TRBD2 agrees at 12 bases. CDR3 length: 17 amino acids. J lost 1 base, V lost 4 bases, and 7 bases had no gene match. Per germline, CDR1 MNHEY and CDR2 SVGAGI. The CDR3 loop reads CASSLTSGGLAQETQYF. CDR3 coding DNA: TGTGCCAGCAGTTTGACTAGCGGGGGCTTAGCCCAAGAGACCCAGTACTTC.

At least ten counts were recorded for this clonotype. V is TRBV14 and J is TRBJ2-7; D perhaps matches TRBD1 (7 bases). This CDR3 is 15 amino acids long. The V end was cut by 1 base, the J end by 3 bases, with 13 bases between. CDR1 is SGHDN and CDR2 is FVKESK in the germline V gene. DNA of the CDR3: TGTGCCAGCAGCCAAGGTGCAGGGGGGCTCTACGAGCAGTACTTC. Translating gives CASSQGAGGLYEQYF.

Points on this clonotype: This clone may be a read error of a much larger clone one base away. The conserved phenylalanine or tryptophan is not found at the CDR3 terminus, so this likely reflects a read error. The gene calls are TRBV4-3 and TRBJ2-7; D tentatively fits TRBD1 or TRBD2 (5 bases each). The germline V and J ends were trimmed by 2 bases and 4 bases, with 12 bases remaining between them. This CDR3 contains 14 residues. Germline-derived CDR1 and CDR2 are LGHNA and YSLEER. The CDR3: CASSQNLGDYEQYL. The CDR3 bases are TGCGCCAGCAGCCAAAATCTGGGGGATTACGAGCAGTACCTC.

The J gene is TRBJ2-5, the V gene TRBV12-3 or TRBV12-4; 8 nucleotides match TRBD2. Trimming took 6 bases from V and 4 from J; bases not matched to a gene: 10. CDR3 length equals 15 residues. CDR3 coding DNA: TGTGCCAGCAGGCCGACTAGCGATAGAGGAGAGACCCAGTACTTC. It yields the protein CASRPTSDRGETQYF.

V is TRBV11-2 and J is TRBJ2-1, with D possibly called TRBD1 or TRBD2 (6 bases each). Germline CDR1 SGHAT, CDR2 FQNNGV. This CDR3 spans 13 amino acids. V was trimmed by 1 base and J by 7 bases, leaving 8 bases between them. The CDR3 sequence is CASSLAGANEQFF. The CDR3 DNA follows: TGTGCCAGCAGCTTAGCGGGGGCAAATGAGCAGTTCTTC.

This clonotype was seen at least ten times. The chain employs TRBV28 and TRBJ2-3; no reliable D call. V shed 4 bases and J shed 5 bases, with 10 bases lying between them. CDR1 is MDHEN, CDR2 SYDVKM, per germline. The CDR3 is 13 amino acids. The CDR3 region has the DNA TGTGCCAGCAGTTCCCACTTACTAGATACGCAGTATTTT. Protein sequence: CASSSHLLDTQYF.

The chain is built from TRBV19 and TRBJ1-5; D uncertain. Between the trimmed V and J ends, which lost 3 bases and 6 bases, there was a span of 12 bases. CDR3 length: 14 amino acids. CDR1 is LNHDA and CDR2 is SQIVND in the germline V gene (reference sequence). The CDR3 protein is CASSIGGHGQPQHF. CDR3 DNA sequence: TGTGCCAGTAGTATTGGCGGGCACGGTCAGCCCCAGCATTTT.

This rearrangement joins TRBV11-2 to TRBJ2-5, with 11 bases fitting TRBD2. CDR3 size: 15 residues. J gave up 4 bases and V 4 bases, and 5 bases lay outside the gene matches. CDR1 SGHAT and CDR2 FQNNGV come from the germline V gene. The CDR3 loop is CASSSTGTSGETQYF. The DNA of the CDR3 is TGTGCCAGCAGCTCCACCGGGACTAGCGGAGAGACCCAGTACTTC.

This clonotype was counted between two and nine times. The rearrangement links TRBV20-1 to TRBJ2-5, with 10 bases lining up with TRBD1. CDR1 and CDR2 from the germline V gene are DFQATT and SNEGSKA (reference sequence). CDR3 length: 16 amino acids. V shed 4 bases, J shed 5 bases, and the junction held 13 bases outside the gene matches. The CDR3 DNA sequence: TGCAGTGCTACTTCAGCCACGACAGGGGGCGTGGAGACCCAGTACTTC. Amino acids: CSATSATTGGVETQYF.

This clonotype was seen many times. The rearrangement links TRBV2 to TRBJ1-1, with 9 positions matching TRBD1. With 7 bases clipped from V and 5 bases from J, the junction kept 11 bases outside the gene matches. The CDR3 sequence is 15 residues long. Germline assignment: CDR1 SNHLY and CDR2 FYNNEI. The DNA of the CDR3 is TGTGCCAGCACCCTCAAGGGGACAGGGAGTACTGAAGCTTTCTTT. Translating it yields CASTLKGTGSTEAFF.

This clonotype has more than one count but fewer than ten. The CDR3 coding sequence is TGCGCCAGCAGCCAACACTCAGGGGTCTTGTCGACAGATACGCAGTATTTT. This gives the protein CASSQHSGVLSTDTQYF. The rearrangement links TRBV4-1 to TRBJ2-3; possibly TRBD1 for D (6 bases). CDR1 and CDR2 from the germline V gene are MGHRA and YSYEKL. The CDR3 is 17 amino acids. Trimming pared 2 bases from V and 3 bases from J, leaving 18 bases between.

This clonotype has a count of ten or more. This chain joins TRBV7-3 and TRBJ2-1, with TRBD1 identical over 10 bases. This CDR3 has 16 amino acids. V lost 5 bases to trimming and J lost 0 bases; unmatched junction nucleotides: 4. Germline CDR1 is SGHTA and CDR2 is FQGTGA. CDR3 loop: CASSPTGGYSYNEQFF. In DNA, the CDR3 is TGTGCCAGCAGCCCGACAGGGGGCTACTCCTACAATGAGCAGTTCTTC.